This is a list of T cell receptor beta chains from one sample in a study of cytomegalovirus exposure and HLA in healthy donors. Produced via immunoSEQ multiplex PCR; TCRdb's table is partial and in-frame only. The sample carries about 180,000 clones, 75% to 90% recorded once. Material: PBMCs. All receptors derive from a girl aged 10 to 17 in good health and CMV-seropositive. Both conserved end residues are part of each CDR3. A D gene is named only where the DNA matches it firmly.

TRBV9	TRBJ2-3	TRBD1	CASSVTSDRVTDTQYF
TRBV10-3	TRBJ1-4	NA	CAISRGRDGEKLFF
TRBV27	TRBJ1-1	TRBD1	CASRPGTGEGTEAFF
TRBV6-5	TRBJ2-7	TRBD1	CASSADDRVYEQYF
TRBV5-1	TRBJ2-3	TRBD2	CASSAPGLRASTDTQYF
TRBV7-3	TRBJ2-1	TRBD2	CASSFSRTSDEQFF
TRBV5-4	TRBJ1-1	NA	CASSPPLGGSTEAFF
TRBV4-2	TRBJ2-7	TRBD1	CASSQSDRAPPDEQYF
TRBV18	TRBJ1-1	NA	CASSRRDKTNTEAFF
TRBV6-5	TRBJ1-5	TRBD1	CASSPDRDQPQHF
TRBV5-4	TRBJ2-2	NA	CASTYKISGFTAGELFF
TRBV5-1	TRBJ1-4	NA	CASSLRMAGPNEKLFF
TRBV2	TRBJ2-3	TRBD2	CASSERAGADTQYF
TRBV30	TRBJ2-5	TRBD1	CAWRETGAIGEQYF
TRBV15	TRBJ1-5	TRBD1	CATSRTWDSYQPQHF